One sample yielded the 6 T cell receptor beta chains listed below, sequenced in a study of cytomegalovirus exposure and HLA in healthy donors. The protocol was immunoSEQ multiplex PCR, while the TCRdb copy is restricted to in-frame clones and leaves out a portion. Altogether approximately 260,000 clones are present, 80% to 90% being singletons, with the ten largest covering 1%. Sequenced material: PBMCs. The receptors come from a woman aged 18 to 35 in good health and CMV-seronegative.

V and J are TRBV6-5 and TRBJ2-3; 10 bases map to TRBD1. Germline V gives CDR1 MNHEY, CDR2 SVGAGI. J gave up 6 bases and V 0 bases, and 6 bases lay outside the gene matches. This CDR3 spans 16 amino acids. CDR3 DNA sequence: TGTGCCAGCAGTTACTCGATAGGGACAGGGGACGATACGCAGTATTTT. The encoded protein is CASSYSIGTGDDTQYF.

This clone was detected once. The chain employs TRBV28 and TRBJ2-6; 9 nucleotides match TRBD1. Looked up from germline, CDR1 is MDHEN and CDR2 is SYDVKM. J was trimmed by 16 bases and V by 1 base; bases with no gene match: 8. CDR3 length: 14 residues. The CDR3 bases are TGTGCCAGCAGTTTATCAGGGACAGGGATAACTCTGACTTTC. Its translation: CASSLSGTGITLTF.

The chain carries TRBV30 and TRBJ2-2, with 9 nucleotides matching TRBD1. J lost 6 bases, V lost 5 bases, and 13 bases had no gene match. This CDR3 has 16 residues. The germline CDR1 and CDR2 sequences are GTSNPN and SVGIG (reference sequence). CDR3 residues: CAWDDFGTGNAGELFF. CDR3 nucleotides: TGTGCCTGGGATGACTTCGGGACAGGGAATGCCGGGGAGCTGTTTTTT.

This sequence joins TRBV9 and TRBJ1-5; D gene uncertain. V lost 3 bases, J lost 0 bases, and 10 bases lay in between. CDR1 and CDR2 from the germline V gene are SGDLS and YYNGEE. This CDR3 is built from 15 residues. The CDR3: CASSGAGYSNQPQHF. CDR3 DNA sequence: TGTGCCAGCAGCGGGGCCGGTTATAGCAATCAGCCCCAGCATTTT.

The V gene is TRBV4-3, the J gene TRBJ1-2; D gene unclear. V was cut by 3 bases and J by 3 bases, with 17 bases left in between. Germline V CDR1 and CDR2: LGHNA, YSLEER. This CDR3 spans 16 amino acids. The CDR3 sequence is CASSHTSGEGDYGYTF. CDR3 sequence (DNA): TGCGCCAGCAGCCACACAAGCGGGGAGGGAGACTATGGCTACACCTTC.

The chain carries TRBV13 and TRBJ2-2; 14 bases are a match to TRBD2. The CDR3 length is 18 residues. Germline values: CDR1 PRHDT, CDR2 FYEKMQ (reference sequence). Trimming at V came to 5 bases and at J to 7 bases, leaving 12 bases not matched to a gene. CDR3 nucleotides: TGTGCCAGCAGCGCCATCGGACTAGCGGGGGGTAGCGGCGGGGAGCTGTTTTTT. The encoded protein is CASSAIGLAGGSGGELFF.